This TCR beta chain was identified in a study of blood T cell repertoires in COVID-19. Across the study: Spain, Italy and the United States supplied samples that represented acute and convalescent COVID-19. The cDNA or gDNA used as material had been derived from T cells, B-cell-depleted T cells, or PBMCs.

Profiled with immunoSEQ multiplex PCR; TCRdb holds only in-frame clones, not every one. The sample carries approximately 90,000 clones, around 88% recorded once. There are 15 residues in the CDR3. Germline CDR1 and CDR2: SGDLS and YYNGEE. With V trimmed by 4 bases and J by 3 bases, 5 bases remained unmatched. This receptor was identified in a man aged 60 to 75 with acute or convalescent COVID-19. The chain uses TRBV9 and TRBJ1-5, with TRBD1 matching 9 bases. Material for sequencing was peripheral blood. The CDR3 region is CASSRTGVDNQPQHF. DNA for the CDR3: TGTGCCAGCAGCCGGACAGGGGTAGACAATCAGCCCCAGCATTTT.